The 12 T cell receptor beta chains listed next were all sequenced from one sample in a study of regulatory T cells in long-lasting Graves disease. The time point: persistent/refractory GD, antithyroid drugs over 5 years with positive TRAb. Extracted PBMC RNA gave rise to the TCR library. In building TCR beta libraries, iRepertoire HTBI primers were used together with Arm-PCR of CDR3 regions. TCRdb independently ran MiXCR on the multiplex PCR reads; one entry per CDR3 protein. The table records hundreds of thousands of distinct CDR3 sequences, around 30% of them present only once. Source: peripheral blood mononuclear cells (PBMCs), taken when the disease was refractory, from a patient treated with antithyroid drugs. Receptors were obtained from a female donor with Graves disease.

The V and J genes are TRBV15 and TRBJ1-5; possible D gene TRBD1, 5 bases. Between the trimmed V and J ends, which lost 5 bases and 4 bases, there was a span of 12 bases. The CDR3 contains 14 residues. Germline values: CDR1 LNHNV, CDR2 YYDKDF (reference sequence). The CDR3: CATSGGTENQPQHF. Here the CDR3 DNA reads TGTGCCACCAGCGGCGGGACGGAGAATCAGCCCCAGCATTTT.

This clonotype was found many times. Its ends do not fully match the called genes, so a read error is possible. The rearrangement links TRBV5-1 to TRBJ2-7; TRBD1 matches 7 bases. Germline V gene lookup returns CDR1 SGHRS and CDR2 YFSETQ. The CDR3 is 13 amino acids. Here the CDR3 DNA reads TGTGCCAGCAGCTCCACAGGGGCCTACGAGCAGTACTTC. It translates to CASSSTGAYEQYF.

V and J are TRBV29-1 and TRBJ1-1, with 10 bases that match TRBD1. Per germline, CDR1 SQVTM and CDR2 ANQGSEA. V was pared by 1 base and J by 3 bases, with 5 bases of the junction left unmatched. The CDR3 totals 15 residues. CDR3 residues: CSVEGQGAGDTEAFF. CDR3 nucleotide sequence: TGCAGCGTTGAAGGACAGGGGGCGGGTGACACTGAAGCTTTCTTT.

This clonotype was observed a handful of times. The chain links TRBV6-1 to TRBJ2-7, with D perhaps matching TRBD1 or TRBD2 (5 bases each). The length of the CDR3 is 13 residues. Germline CDR1 is MNHNS and CDR2 is SASEGT. Between the trimmed V and J ends, which lost 5 bases and 0 bases, there was a span of 8 bases. The CDR3 DNA reads TGTGCCAGCAGTCCGGGGCACTCCTACGAGCAGTACTTC. Translated: CASSPGHSYEQYF.

This clonotype was seen a few times. This chain links TRBV30 with TRBJ2-5; possible D gene TRBD1, 5 bases. V was clipped by 0 bases and J by 5 bases, with 10 bases between them. The CDR3 is made up of 13 amino acids. Germline V CDR1 and CDR2: GTSNPN, SVGIG (reference sequence). The DNA of the CDR3 is TGTGCCTGGAGTGTAGGGGTAGACGAGACCCAGTACTTC. Encoded protein: CAWSVGVDETQYF.

This clonotype has only a few counts. The chain uses TRBV29-1 and TRBJ1-2; perhaps TRBD1 as D (6 bases). The CDR3 is made up of 13 amino acids. From germline, CDR1 is SQVTM and CDR2 ANQGSEA. Deletions cut 5 bases from V and 6 bases from J, with 16 bases between. The CDR3 reads CSVLSGGLDGYTF. The CDR3 DNA sequence: TGCAGCGTTCTCAGTGGGGGCTTGGATGGCTACACCTTC.

This clonotype was detected only a few times. The genes are TRBV11-3 and TRBJ1-5; 12 nucleotides agree with TRBD1. Germline V CDR1 and CDR2: SGHNT, YENEEA. The CDR3 is 18 residues long. The trim removed 5 bases at V and 6 bases at J, leaving 14 bases unmatched. The DNA for the CDR3 is TGTGCCAGCAGCCACATAGGGAAGGGACAGGGGGCAATTCAGCCCCAGCATTTT. Translating it yields CASSHIGKGQGAIQPQHF. Supplemented by reference TRBV11-3 and TRBJ1-5, the full variable domain reads EAGVVQSPRYKIIEKKQPVAFWCNPISGHNTLYWYLQNLGQGPELLIRYENEEAVDDSQLPKDRFSAERLKGVDSTLKIQPAELGDSAVYLCASSHIGKGQGAIQPQHFGDGTRLSIL.

This clonotype was picked up many times. The chain recombines TRBV11-3 with TRBJ1-1, with D unclear. The ends were cut back, 3 bases at V and 1 base at J, with 9 bases in the middle. This CDR3 region has 14 residues. Looked up from germline, CDR1 is SGHNT and CDR2 is YENEEA. The CDR3 DNA reads TGTGCCAGCAGCTTGCCCGGACCGAACACTGAAGCTTTCTTT. Protein: CASSLPGPNTEAFF.

The V call is TRBV19, the J call TRBJ2-2; TRBD2 matches at 13 bases. Trimming removed 5 bases from V and 7 bases from J; junction bases left unmatched: 7. This CDR3 has 16 amino acids. The V gene's germline CDR1 is LNHDA and CDR2 SQIVND (reference sequence). The CDR3 DNA follows: TGTGCCAGTAGTCAACTAGCGGGAGGGCCTGGCGGGGAGCTGTTTTTT. Its protein product is CASSQLAGGPGGELFF.

This clonotype has just a few counts. The chain combines TRBV6-2 or TRBV6-3 with TRBJ2-7; 7 positions agree with TRBD2. Unmatched junction bases numbered 7, after V lost 3 bases and J lost 2 bases. The germline V gene encodes CDR1 MNHEY and CDR2 SVGEGT. The CDR3 loop spans 15 amino acids. The CDR3, as DNA: TGTGCCAGCAGTTATGGGGAGGGAAGGGCCTACGAGCAGTACTTC. Residues: CASSYGEGRAYEQYF.

This clonotype appeared once. The chain carries TRBV5-1 and TRBJ1-3, with D uncertain. The germline V gene has CDR1 SGHRS and CDR2 YFSETQ. V shed 0 bases and J shed 1 base, with 8 bases lying between them. The CDR3 length is 15 residues. The CDR3 DNA is TGCGCCAGCAGCTTGGCCTGGGATTCTGGAAACACCATATATTTT. Encoded protein: CASSLAWDSGNTIYF.

The J gene is TRBJ1-2, the V gene TRBV30; D is ambiguous. Germline CDR1 GTSNPN, CDR2 SVGIG (reference sequence). V was pared by 3 bases and J by 2 bases, with 10 bases between. CDR3 length: 13 residues. The CDR3 DNA reads as TGTGCCTGGAGGGGGAGGGAGAACTATGGCTACACCTTC. Protein sequence: CAWRGRENYGYTF.